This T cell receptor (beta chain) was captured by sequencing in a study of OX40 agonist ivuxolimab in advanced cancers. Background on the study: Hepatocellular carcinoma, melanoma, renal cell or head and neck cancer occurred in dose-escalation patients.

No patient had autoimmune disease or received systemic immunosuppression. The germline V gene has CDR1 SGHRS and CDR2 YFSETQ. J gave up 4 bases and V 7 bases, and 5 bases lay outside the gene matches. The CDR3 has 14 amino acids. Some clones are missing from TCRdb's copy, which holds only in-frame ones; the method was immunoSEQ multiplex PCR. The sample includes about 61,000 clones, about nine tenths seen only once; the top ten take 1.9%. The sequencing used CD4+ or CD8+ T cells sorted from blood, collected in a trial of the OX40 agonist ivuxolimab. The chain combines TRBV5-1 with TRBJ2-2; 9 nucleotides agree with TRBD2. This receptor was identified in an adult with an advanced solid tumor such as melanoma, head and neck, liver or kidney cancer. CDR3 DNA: TGCGCCAGCCGATCAGCGGGGGGCACCGGGGAGCTGTTTTTT. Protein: CASRSAGGTGELFF.